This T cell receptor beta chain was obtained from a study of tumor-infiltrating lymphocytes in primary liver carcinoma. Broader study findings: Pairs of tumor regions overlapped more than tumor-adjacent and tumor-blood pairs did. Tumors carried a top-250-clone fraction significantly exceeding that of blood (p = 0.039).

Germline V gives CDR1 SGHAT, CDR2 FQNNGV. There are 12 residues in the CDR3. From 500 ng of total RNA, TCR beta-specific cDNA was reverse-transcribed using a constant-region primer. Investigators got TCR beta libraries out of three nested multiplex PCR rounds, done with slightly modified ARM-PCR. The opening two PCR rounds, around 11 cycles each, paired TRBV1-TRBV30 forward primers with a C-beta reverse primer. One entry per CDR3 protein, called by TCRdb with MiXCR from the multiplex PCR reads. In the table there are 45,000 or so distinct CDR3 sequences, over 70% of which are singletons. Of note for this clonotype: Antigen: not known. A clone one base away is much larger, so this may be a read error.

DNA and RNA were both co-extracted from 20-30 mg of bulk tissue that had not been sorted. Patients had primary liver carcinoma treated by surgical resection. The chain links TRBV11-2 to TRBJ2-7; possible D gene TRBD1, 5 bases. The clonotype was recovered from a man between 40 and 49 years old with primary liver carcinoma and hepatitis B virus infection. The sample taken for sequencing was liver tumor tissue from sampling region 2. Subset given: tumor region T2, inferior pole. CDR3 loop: CVRTGQFSEQYF. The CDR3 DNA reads TGTGTCAGGACCGGACAATTCTCCGAGCAGTACTTC.